This entry lists 3 T cell receptor beta chains sequenced from one sample in a study of CD8+CD57+ T cells in acquired aplastic anemia. The patients chosen for sequencing had shown expansion of CD8+CD57+ cells (detected by flow cytometry). According to the study, genomic DNA was the template for TCR beta VDJ and CDR3 profiling. Each CDR3 protein gets one entry after TCRdb re-called the reads with MiXCR. Here the sample spans approximately 150,000 distinct CDR3 sequences, 40% to 50% being singletons. The sequenced material came from sorted CD4+, CD8+, or CD8+CD57+ T cells (not recorded which) from PBMCs. These receptors were taken from a human donor with aplastic anemia.

The table lists this clonotype with many counts. The CDR3 DNA is TGTGCCAGCAGCTCGTGGGGTACCCTTAACTATGGCTACACCTTC. Amino acid sequence: CASSSWGTLNYGYTF. The chain combines TRBV11-2 with TRBJ1-2; D not certain. The ends were cut back, 4 bases at V and 1 base at J, with 13 bases in the middle. The germline gives CDR1 SGHAT, CDR2 FQNNGV. The CDR3 has 15 amino acids. Full variable domain (remainder filled in from reference TRBV11-2 and TRBJ1-2): EAGVAQSPRYKIIEKRQSVAFWCNPISGHATLYWYQQILGQGPKLLIQFQNNGVVDDSQLPKDRFSAERLKGVDSTLKIQPAKLEDSAVYLCASSSWGTLNYGYTFGSGTRLTVV.

The sample holds a few counts of this clonotype. The chain is built from TRBV5-1 and TRBJ2-7, with 14 bases identical to TRBD2. Trimming cost V 4 bases and J 9 bases; bases outside gene matches: 9. The germline gives CDR1 SGHRS, CDR2 YFSETQ. This CDR3 is 15 amino acids long. CDR3 coding DNA: TGCGCCAGCAGCCCGCCGACTAGCGGGGGGGATGGGCAGTACTTC. Amino acids: CASSPPTSGGDGQYF.

This clonotype was picked up many times. The rearrangement joins TRBV7-9 to TRBJ1-2; possibly TRBD1 for D (6 bases). In germline, CDR1 is SEHNR, CDR2 FQNEAQ (reference sequence). Trimming removed 4 bases from V and 2 bases from J, with 14 bases in between. The CDR3 sequence is 15 residues long. The CDR3 DNA sequence: TGTGCCAGCAGCTCGCACAGGGATTTCAACTATGGCTACACCTTC. Protein sequence: CASSSHRDFNYGYTF.